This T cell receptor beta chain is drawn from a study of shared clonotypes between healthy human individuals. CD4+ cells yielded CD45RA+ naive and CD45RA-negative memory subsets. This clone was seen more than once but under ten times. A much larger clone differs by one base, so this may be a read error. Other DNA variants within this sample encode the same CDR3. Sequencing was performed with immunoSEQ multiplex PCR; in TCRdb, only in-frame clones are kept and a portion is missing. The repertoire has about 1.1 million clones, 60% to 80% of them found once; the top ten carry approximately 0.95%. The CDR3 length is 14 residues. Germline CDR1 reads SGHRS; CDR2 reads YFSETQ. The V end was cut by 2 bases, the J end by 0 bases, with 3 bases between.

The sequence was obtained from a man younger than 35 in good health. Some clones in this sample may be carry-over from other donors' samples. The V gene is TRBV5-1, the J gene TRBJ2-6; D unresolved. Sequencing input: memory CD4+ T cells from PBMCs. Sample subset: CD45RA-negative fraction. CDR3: CASSFDSGANVLTF. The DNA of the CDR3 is TGCGCCAGCAGCTTTGACTCTGGGGCCAACGTCCTGACTTTC.